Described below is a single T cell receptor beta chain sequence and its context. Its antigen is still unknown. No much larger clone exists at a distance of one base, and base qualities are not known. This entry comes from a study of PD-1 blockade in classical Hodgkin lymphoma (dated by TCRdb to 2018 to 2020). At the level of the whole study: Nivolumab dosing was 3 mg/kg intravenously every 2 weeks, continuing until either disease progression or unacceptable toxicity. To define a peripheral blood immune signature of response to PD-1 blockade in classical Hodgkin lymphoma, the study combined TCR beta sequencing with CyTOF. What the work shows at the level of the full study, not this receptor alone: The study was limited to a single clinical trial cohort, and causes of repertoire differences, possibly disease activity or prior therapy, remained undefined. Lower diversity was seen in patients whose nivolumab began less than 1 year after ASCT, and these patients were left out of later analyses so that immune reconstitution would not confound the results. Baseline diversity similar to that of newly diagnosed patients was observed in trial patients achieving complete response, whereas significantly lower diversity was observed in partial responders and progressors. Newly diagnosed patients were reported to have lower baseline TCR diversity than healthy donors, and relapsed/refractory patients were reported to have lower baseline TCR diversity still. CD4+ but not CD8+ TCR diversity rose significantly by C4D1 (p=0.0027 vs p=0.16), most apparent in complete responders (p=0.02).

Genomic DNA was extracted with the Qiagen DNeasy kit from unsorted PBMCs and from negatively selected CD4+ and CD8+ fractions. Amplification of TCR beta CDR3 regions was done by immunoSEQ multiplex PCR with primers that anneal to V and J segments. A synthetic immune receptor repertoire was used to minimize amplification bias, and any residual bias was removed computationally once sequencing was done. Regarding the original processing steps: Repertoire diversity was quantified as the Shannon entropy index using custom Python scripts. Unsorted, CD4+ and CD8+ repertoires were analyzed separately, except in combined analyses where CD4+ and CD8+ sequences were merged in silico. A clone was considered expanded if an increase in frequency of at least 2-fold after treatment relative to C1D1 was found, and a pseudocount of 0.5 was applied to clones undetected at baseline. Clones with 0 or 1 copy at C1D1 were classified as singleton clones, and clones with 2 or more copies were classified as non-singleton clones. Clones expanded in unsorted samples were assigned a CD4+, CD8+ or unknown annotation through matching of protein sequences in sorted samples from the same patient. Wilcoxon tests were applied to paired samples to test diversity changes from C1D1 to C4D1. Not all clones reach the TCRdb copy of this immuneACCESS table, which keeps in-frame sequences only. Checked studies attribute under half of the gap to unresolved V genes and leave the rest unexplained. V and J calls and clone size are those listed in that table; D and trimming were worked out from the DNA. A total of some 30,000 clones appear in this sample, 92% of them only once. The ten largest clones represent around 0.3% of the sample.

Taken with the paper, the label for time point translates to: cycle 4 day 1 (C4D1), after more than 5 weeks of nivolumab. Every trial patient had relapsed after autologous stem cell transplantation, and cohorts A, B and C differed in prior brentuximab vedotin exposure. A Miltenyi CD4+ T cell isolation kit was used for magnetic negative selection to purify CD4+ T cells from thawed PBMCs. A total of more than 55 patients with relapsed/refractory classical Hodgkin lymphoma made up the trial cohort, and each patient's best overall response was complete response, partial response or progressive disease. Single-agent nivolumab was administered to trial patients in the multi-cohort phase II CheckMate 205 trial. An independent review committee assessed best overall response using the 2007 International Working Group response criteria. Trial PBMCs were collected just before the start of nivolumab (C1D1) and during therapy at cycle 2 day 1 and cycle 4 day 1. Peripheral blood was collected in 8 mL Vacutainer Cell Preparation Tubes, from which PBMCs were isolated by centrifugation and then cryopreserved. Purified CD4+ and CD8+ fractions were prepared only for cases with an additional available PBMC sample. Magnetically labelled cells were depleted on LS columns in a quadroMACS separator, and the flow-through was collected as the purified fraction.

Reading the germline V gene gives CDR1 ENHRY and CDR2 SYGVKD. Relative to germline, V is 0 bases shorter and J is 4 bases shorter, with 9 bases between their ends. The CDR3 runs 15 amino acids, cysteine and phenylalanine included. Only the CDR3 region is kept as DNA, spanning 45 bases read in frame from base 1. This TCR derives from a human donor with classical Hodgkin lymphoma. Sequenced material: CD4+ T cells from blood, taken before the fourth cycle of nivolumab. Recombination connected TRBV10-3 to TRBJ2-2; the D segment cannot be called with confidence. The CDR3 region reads CAISESTSFTGELFF. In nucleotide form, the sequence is TGTGCCATCAGTGAGTCGACGAGCTTCACCGGGGAGCTGTTTTTT.